This T cell receptor beta chain was sequenced for a study of blood T cell repertoires in COVID-19. Study overall: Sites in the United States, Italy and Spain provided acute and convalescent COVID-19 samples. Nucleic acid was either cDNA or gDNA, and it came from T cells, B-cell-depleted T cells, or PBMCs.

This CDR3 spans 13 amino acids. Deletions cut 5 bases from V and 4 bases from J, with 8 bases between. Study processing details: From reference gene primer amplification, estimates of nucleated cell counts were derived. The method was immunoSEQ multiplex PCR; TCRdb's version includes in-frame clones alone and lacks a portion of them. The V and J calls and clone size come from that table; D and trimming were worked out from the DNA. Among about 670,000 clones listed, 70% to 90% were seen once. The TCR originated in a woman younger than 30 with acute or convalescent COVID-19. This chain joins TRBV12-3 or TRBV12-4 and TRBJ2-2, with D unresolved. The specimen sequenced was peripheral blood. The CDR3 bases are TGTGCCAGCAGTCCCTGGAGCACCGGGGAGCTGTTTTTT. Its protein is CASSPWSTGELFF.